The 25 T cell receptor beta chains below all came from one sample that was sequenced in a study of post-analysis software for immune sequencing data. Included in the TCR beta cDNA libraries were unique molecular identifiers. TCRdb itself ran the PCR reads through MiXCR, one entry per CDR3 protein. The table records around 710,000 distinct CDR3 sequences, around 42% of them present only once. For these TCRs, the target antigens are not known. The study, taken as a whole, reports: Included in a set of five TRBV segments more frequent in patients than controls were TRBV5-6, TRBV5-1 and TRBV20-1.

Sequenced input: blood. The source of these receptors is a girl aged 5 to 17 with multiple sclerosis.

The chain combines TRBV12-5 with TRBJ2-7, with 7 bases identical to TRBD1. CDR1 LGHNT and CDR2 FRNRAP come from the germline V gene. The CDR3 spans 12 residues. The J segment lost 4 bases and the V segment lost 6 bases, leaving 3 bases of the junction unmatched. CDR3 sequence: CASGLRGYEQYF. In DNA form, the CDR3 reads TGTGCTAGTGGACTCAGGGGGTACGAGCAGTACTTC.

The J gene is TRBJ1-4, the V gene TRBV7-9; D is ambiguous. The V and J ends lost 6 bases and 4 bases respectively, with 18 bases between them. CDR1 and CDR2 (germline): SEHNR, FQNEAQ (reference sequence). CDR3 length: 16 amino acids. CDR3 coding DNA: TGTGCCAGCAGTGAACCCACCGGTAGCCTTAATGAAAAACTGTTTTTT. Translated, it gives CASSEPTGSLNEKLFF.

This clonotype was counted only a few times. V and J are TRBV7-9 and TRBJ1-1; D remains ambiguous. Trimming stripped 6 bases from V and 3 bases from J, with 20 bases between. CDR1 SEHNR and CDR2 FQNEAQ come from the germline V gene (reference sequence). CDR3 size: 16 residues. CDR3 sequence: CASSSTRQALDTEAFF. DNA for the CDR3: TGTGCCAGCAGTTCTACGCGTCAGGCGTTGGACACTGAAGCTTTCTTT.

J is TRBJ1-2 and V is TRBV7-9; 7 nucleotides agree with TRBD1. The V and J ends lost 5 bases and 2 bases, in that order; junction bases with no gene match: 14. The CDR3 contains 17 residues. Germline V lookup: CDR1 SEHNR, CDR2 FQNEAQ (reference sequence). CDR3 loop: CASSPTGSKEVNYGYTF. As DNA, the CDR3 is TGTGCCAGCAGCCCGACAGGGTCGAAAGAAGTGAACTATGGCTACACCTTC.

This chain connects TRBV4-2 to TRBJ1-4; D may be TRBD1 (5 bases). V lost 4 bases, J lost 6 bases, and 15 bases lay in between. Germline V gene data show CDR1 as LGHNA and CDR2 as YNFKEQ. This CDR3 region has 15 residues. CDR3 nucleotides: TGTGCCAGCAGCCCATTTAGCAAGGGGCATGAAAAACTGTTTTTT. It specifies CASSPFSKGHEKLFF.

The V call is TRBV5-1, the J call TRBJ2-6; weak D call: TRBD1 (5 bases). CDR1 and CDR2 from the germline V gene are SGHRS and YFSETQ. The length of the CDR3 is 17 residues. Trimming took 4 bases from V and 0 from J, leaving 14 bases between them. DNA of the CDR3: TGCGCCAGCAGCACAGACAGTTCCCACTCTGGGGCCAACGTCCTGACTTTC. This gives the protein CASSTDSSHSGANVLTF. Looking up the rest from reference TRBV5-1 and TRBJ2-6 gives the full variable domain: KAGVTQTPRYLIKTRGQQVTLSCSPISGHRSVSWYQQTPGQGLQFLFEYFSETQRNKGNFPGRFSGRQFSNSRSEMNVSTLELGDSALYLCASSTDSSHSGANVLTFGAGSRLTVL.

This clonotype is a singleton in its sample. This chain links TRBV7-2 with TRBJ2-5, with 9 bases lining up with TRBD2. The CDR3 covers 16 residues. Germline CDR1 is SGHTA and CDR2 is FQGNSA. V shed 0 bases and J 4 bases; nucleotides not matched to a gene: 6. CDR3 bases: TGTGCCAGCAGCTTAGCGTGGGCGGGAGGGGCAGAGACCCAGTACTTC. Protein: CASSLAWAGGAETQYF.

The chain carries TRBV15 and TRBJ2-3; 9 bases agree with TRBD2. From germline, CDR1 is LNHNV and CDR2 YYDKDF (reference sequence). CDR3 length: 16 residues. The V gene end was trimmed by 1 base and the J gene end by 1 base; junction bases not matched to a gene: 3. CDR3 loop: CATSRGIAGGTDTQYF. CDR3 bases: TGTGCCACCAGCAGAGGGATAGCGGGGGGCACAGATACGCAGTATTTT.

J is TRBJ2-7 and V is TRBV28; the match to TRBD1 covers 7 bases. The germline V gene has CDR1 MDHEN and CDR2 SYDVKM. J gave up 2 bases and V 3 bases, and 4 bases lay outside the gene matches. The CDR3 length is 14 residues. This CDR3 is CASSFQGDTYEQYF. CDR3 in DNA: TGTGCCAGCAGTTTCCAGGGGGACACCTACGAGCAGTACTTC.

This clonotype came up a few times. CDR3 DNA: TGCGCCAGCAGCCAAGATCAGGACAGTTATTCACCCCTCCACTTT. Amino acid sequence: CASSQDQDSYSPLHF. The rearrangement links TRBV4-3 to TRBJ1-6; TRBD1 is a possible D gene (6 bases). V gave up 0 bases and J gave up 8 bases, with 11 bases separating them. The CDR3 loop spans 15 amino acids. The germline V gene has CDR1 LGHNA and CDR2 YSLEER.

The chain's CDR3 is CASSSPSSFSSYNEQYF. Written as DNA, the CDR3 is TGTGCCAGCAGCTCGCCCTCGTCTTTTAGCTCCTACAATGAGCAGTACTTC. The genes are TRBV7-9 and TRBJ2-1; D remains unclear. With the DNA end fitting TRBJ2-7 better, the J assignment may be wrong. Germline V CDR1 and CDR2: SEHNR, FQNEAQ (reference sequence). The CDR3 contains 17 residues.

This clonotype has only a few counts. The chain combines TRBV28 with TRBJ2-7; 9 nucleotides agree with TRBD1. The V segment lost 3 bases and the J segment 0 bases; nucleotides outside the gene matches: 9. The germline V gene has CDR1 MDHEN and CDR2 SYDVKM. The CDR3 extends over 17 amino acids. Here the CDR3 DNA reads TGTGCCAGCAGTTTGCCGGGACAGGGCCCCAGCTCCTACGAGCAGTACTTC. Translation gives CASSLPGQGPSSYEQYF.

This chain joins TRBV5-1 and TRBJ2-5; 9 bases match TRBD2. The V segment lost 3 bases and the J segment 11 bases; nucleotides outside the gene matches: 20. Germline V gives CDR1 SGHRS, CDR2 YFSETQ. The CDR3 is made up of 17 amino acids. The CDR3 DNA sequence: TGCGCCAGCAGCTCCGGACCAAGACTAGCGGACTACAATGAGCAGTACTTC. Protein sequence: CASSSGPRLADYNEQYF.

The rearrangement joins TRBV18 to TRBJ2-3; 7 nucleotides align to TRBD1. Germline V CDR1 and CDR2: KGHSH, LQKENI. The V gene end was trimmed by 1 base and the J gene end by 4 bases; junction bases not matched to a gene: 8. The CDR3 sequence is 16 residues long. The CDR3 nucleotides read TGTGCCAGCTCACCACTTTCCAGACAGGGCGCAGATACGCAGTATTTT. It yields the protein CASSPLSRQGADTQYF.

The V gene is TRBV4-1, the J gene TRBJ1-2, with TRBD1 matching over 8 bases. The ends lost 4 bases at V and 5 bases at J; junction bases unmatched: 6. This CDR3 is 14 amino acids long. Germline V lookup: CDR1 MGHRA, CDR2 YSYEKL. The CDR3 reads CASSLLDREYGYTF. CDR3 sequence (DNA): TGCGCCAGCAGCCTACTGGACAGGGAGTATGGCTACACCTTC.

In this sample, this clonotype turned up a few times. The chain employs TRBV7-2 and TRBJ1-2, with D unclear. The CDR3 is made up of 18 amino acids. The V gene lost 6 bases and the J gene lost 5 bases, with 28 bases spanning the gap. CDR1 and CDR2 from the germline V gene are SGHTA and FQGNSA. The DNA for the CDR3 is TGTGCCAGCAGTTCGGTCATAAACTTAGTGCCGGGTATTTATGGCTACACCTTC. This encodes CASSSVINLVPGIYGYTF.

This clonotype showed up just a few times. The chain uses TRBV4-3 and TRBJ1-1, with 8 nucleotides matching TRBD1. In germline, CDR1 is LGHNA, CDR2 YSLEER. There are 14 residues in the CDR3. Unmatched junction bases numbered 5, after V lost 4 bases and J lost 4 bases. The CDR3 coding sequence is TGCGCCAGCAGCCGAGACAGGGGAAGCACTGAAGCTTTCTTT. Translating it yields CASSRDRGSTEAFF.

This clonotype was picked up one time. The chain employs TRBV20-1 and TRBJ2-5; TRBD1 agrees at 10 bases. With 6 bases clipped from V and 3 bases from J, the junction kept 13 bases outside the gene matches. The CDR3 spans 16 residues. Germline values: CDR1 DFQATT, CDR2 SNEGSKA (reference sequence). This chain's CDR3 is CSAPSLGDRGEETQYF. CDR3 coding DNA: TGCAGTGCCCCTAGTTTGGGGGACAGGGGTGAAGAGACCCAGTACTTC.

CDR3: CASSLGASNQPQHF. CDR3 DNA sequence: TGTGCCAGCAGTTTGGGGGCTAGCAATCAGCCCCAGCATTTT. The V gene is TRBV6-2 or TRBV6-3, the J gene TRBJ1-5; D might be TRBD1 (6 bases). Germline V gene lookup returns CDR1 MNHEY and CDR2 SVGEGT. Trimming took 4 bases from V and 0 from J, leaving 7 bases between them. This CDR3 is built from 14 residues.

Comment on this clonotype: The CDR3 does not end in the conserved phenylalanine or tryptophan, so this is likely a read error. This sequence joins TRBV28 and TRBJ1-4, with TRBD1 matching 8 bases. The CDR3 has 15 residues. The germline V gene has CDR1 MDHEN and CDR2 SYDVKM. Trimming removed 5 bases from V and 5 bases from J; junction bases left unmatched: 7. CDR3 protein: CASSTRTGKNEKLFY. CDR3 bases: TGTGCCAGCAGTACTCGGACAGGGAAAAATGAAAAACTGTTTTAT.

The chain has TRBV29-1 and TRBJ1-1; a weak D match, TRBD1 (6 bases). The germline V gene has CDR1 SQVTM and CDR2 ANQGSEA. The V end was cut by 7 bases, the J end by 3 bases, with 15 bases between. The CDR3 has 13 amino acids. The CDR3 sequence is CSAGKGGDTEAFF. CDR3 coding DNA: TGCAGCGCTGGGAAGGGGGGGGACACTGAAGCTTTCTTT.

The chain uses TRBV15 and TRBJ2-5, with 7 bases fitting TRBD2. Trimming at V came to 10 bases and at J to 3 bases, leaving 11 bases not matched to a gene. The CDR3 spans 14 residues. Germline CDR1 LNHNV, CDR2 YYDKDF (reference sequence). CDR3 coding DNA: TGTGCCAGCGGAGCGCGGGGGAATGAAGAGACCCAGTACTTC. This encodes CASGARGNEETQYF.

This clonotype was seen more than once but under ten times. The J gene is TRBJ2-5, the V gene TRBV6-2 or TRBV6-3, with D uncertain. The CDR3 loop spans 15 amino acids. Germline CDR1 reads MNHEY; CDR2 reads SVGEGT. Trimming took 0 bases from V and 6 from J, leaving 14 bases between them. CDR3 DNA: TGTGCCAGCAGTTACTCGATTACGACGAAGAAGACCCAGTACTTC. Its translation is CASSYSITTKKTQYF.

The rearrangement joins TRBV3-1 to TRBJ2-7, with 14 nucleotides matching TRBD2. Germline V gene data show CDR1 as LGHDT and CDR2 as YNNKEL (reference sequence). The V and J ends lost 4 bases and 12 bases, in that order; junction bases with no gene match: 5. The CDR3 has 13 residues. CDR3 bases: TGTGCCAGCAGCCCCGGGACTAGCGGGAGTTTGTACTTC. Encoded protein: CASSPGTSGSLYF.

This clonotype turned up a few times. The genes are TRBV24-1 and TRBJ2-7; D is possibly TRBD1 (6 bases). Trimming pared 6 bases from V and 2 bases from J, leaving 13 bases between. Germline CDR1 is KGHDR and CDR2 is SFDVKD. This CDR3 spans 14 amino acids. CDR3 region: CATSTGTPPYEQYF. CDR3 in DNA: TGTGCCACCAGTACCGGGACACCCCCCTACGAGCAGTACTTC.